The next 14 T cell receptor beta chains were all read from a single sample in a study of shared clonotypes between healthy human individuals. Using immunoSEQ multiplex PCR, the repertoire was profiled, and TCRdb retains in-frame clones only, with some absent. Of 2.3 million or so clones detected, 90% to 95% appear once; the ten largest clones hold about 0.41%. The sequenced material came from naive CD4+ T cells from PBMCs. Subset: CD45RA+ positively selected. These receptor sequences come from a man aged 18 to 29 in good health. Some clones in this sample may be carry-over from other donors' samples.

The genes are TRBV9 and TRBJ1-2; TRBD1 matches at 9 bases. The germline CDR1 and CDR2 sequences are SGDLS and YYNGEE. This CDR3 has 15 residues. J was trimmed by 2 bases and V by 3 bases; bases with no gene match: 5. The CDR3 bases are TGTGCCAGCAGCGCCCCCGGGACAGGGAACTATGGCTACACCTTC. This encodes CASSAPGTGNYGYTF.

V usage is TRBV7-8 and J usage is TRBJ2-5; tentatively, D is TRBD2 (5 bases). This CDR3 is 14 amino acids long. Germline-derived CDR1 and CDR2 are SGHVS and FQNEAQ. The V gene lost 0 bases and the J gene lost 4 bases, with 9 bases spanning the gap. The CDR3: CASSLAEAGETQYF. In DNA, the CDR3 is TGTGCCAGCAGCTTAGCGGAGGCGGGAGAGACCCAGTACTTC.

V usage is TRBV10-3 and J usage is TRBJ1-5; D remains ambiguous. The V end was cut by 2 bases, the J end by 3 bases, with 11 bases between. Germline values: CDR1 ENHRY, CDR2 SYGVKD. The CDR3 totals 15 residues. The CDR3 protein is CAISEVSGYNQPQHF. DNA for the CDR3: TGTGCCATCAGTGAGGTGTCGGGGTACAATCAGCCCCAGCATTTT.

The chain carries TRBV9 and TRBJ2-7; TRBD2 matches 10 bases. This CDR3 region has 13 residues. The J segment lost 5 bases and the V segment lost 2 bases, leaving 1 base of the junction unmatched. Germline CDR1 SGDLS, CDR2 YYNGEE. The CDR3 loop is CASSVSGGNEQYF. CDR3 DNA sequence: TGTGCCAGCAGCGTTAGCGGGGGGAACGAGCAGTACTTC.

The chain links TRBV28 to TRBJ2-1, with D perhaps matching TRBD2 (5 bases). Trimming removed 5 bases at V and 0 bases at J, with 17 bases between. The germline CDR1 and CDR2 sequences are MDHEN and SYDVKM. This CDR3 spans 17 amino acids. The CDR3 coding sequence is TGTGCCAGCAGTCCCCCAAGAAGCGGACCCTCCTACAATGAGCAGTTCTTC. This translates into CASSPPRSGPSYNEQFF.

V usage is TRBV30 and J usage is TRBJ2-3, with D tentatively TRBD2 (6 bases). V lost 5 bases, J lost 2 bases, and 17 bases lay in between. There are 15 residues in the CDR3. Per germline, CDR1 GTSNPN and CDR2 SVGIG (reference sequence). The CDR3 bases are TGTGCCTGGGGGACTGGGACTTCACCCACAGATACGCAGTATTTT. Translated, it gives CAWGTGTSPTDTQYF.

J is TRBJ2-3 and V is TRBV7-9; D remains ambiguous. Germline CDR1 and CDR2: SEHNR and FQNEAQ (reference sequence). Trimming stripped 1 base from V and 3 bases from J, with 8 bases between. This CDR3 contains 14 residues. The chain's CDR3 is CASSLGRTTDTQYF. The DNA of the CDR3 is TGTGCCAGCAGCTTAGGACGGACGACAGATACGCAGTATTTT.

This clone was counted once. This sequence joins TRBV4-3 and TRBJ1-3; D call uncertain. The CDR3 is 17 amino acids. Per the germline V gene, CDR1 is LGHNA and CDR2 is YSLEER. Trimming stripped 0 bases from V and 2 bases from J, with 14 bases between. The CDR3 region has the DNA TGCGCCAGCAGCCAAGATGGGTCGGGGTCCCCTGGAAACACCATATATTTT. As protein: CASSQDGSGSPGNTIYF.

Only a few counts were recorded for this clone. The CDR3 reads CSVEVRRQDNTEAFF. DNA of the CDR3: TGCAGCGTTGAAGTGCGCCGACAGGATAACACTGAAGCTTTCTTT. The V call is TRBV29-1, the J call TRBJ1-1, with D tentatively TRBD1 (6 bases). The V and J ends lost 1 base and 2 bases respectively, with 14 bases between them. CDR1 and CDR2 (germline): SQVTM, ANQGSEA. The CDR3 covers 15 residues.

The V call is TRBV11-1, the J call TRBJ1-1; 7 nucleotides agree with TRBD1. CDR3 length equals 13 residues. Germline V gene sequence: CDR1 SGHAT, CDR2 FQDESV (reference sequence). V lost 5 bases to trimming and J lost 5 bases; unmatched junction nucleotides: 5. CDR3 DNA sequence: TGTGCCAGCAGCCAGGGACAGCTAACTGAAGCTTTCTTT. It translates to CASSQGQLTEAFF.

This CDR3 reads CASSFVRGPILGTGELFF. CDR3 nucleotide sequence: TGTGCCAGCAGTTTTGTCAGGGGCCCCATTTTGGGCACCGGGGAGCTGTTTTTT. The rearrangement joins TRBV28 to TRBJ2-2; TRBD1 might be the D (6 bases). Trimming took off 3 bases at V and 4 bases at J, with 21 bases between the two ends. Germline-derived CDR1 and CDR2 are MDHEN and SYDVKM. The CDR3 is 18 residues long.

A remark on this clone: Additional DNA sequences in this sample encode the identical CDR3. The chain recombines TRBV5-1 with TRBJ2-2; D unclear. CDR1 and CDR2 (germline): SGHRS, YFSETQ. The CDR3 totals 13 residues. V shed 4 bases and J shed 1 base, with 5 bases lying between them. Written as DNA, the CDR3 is TGCGCCAGCAGCCTACAGAACACCGGGGAGCTGTTTTTT. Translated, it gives CASSLQNTGELFF.

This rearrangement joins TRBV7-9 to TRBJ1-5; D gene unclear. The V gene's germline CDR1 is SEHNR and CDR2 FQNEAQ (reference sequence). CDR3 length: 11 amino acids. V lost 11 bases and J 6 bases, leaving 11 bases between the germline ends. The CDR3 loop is CACGLGQPQHF. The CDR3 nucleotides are TGTGCCTGTGGGCTGGGTCAGCCCCAGCATTTT.

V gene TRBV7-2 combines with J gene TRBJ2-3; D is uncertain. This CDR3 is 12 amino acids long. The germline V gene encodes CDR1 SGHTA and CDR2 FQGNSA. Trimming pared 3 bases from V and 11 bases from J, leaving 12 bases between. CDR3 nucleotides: TGTGCCAGCAGCTTCTCCCCGACGGAGCAGTATTTT. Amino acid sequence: CASSFSPTEQYF.